A selection of T cell receptor beta chains follows, all from one sample in a study of T-cell reconstitution after alpha-beta-depleted transplantation in children. TCRdb re-derived calls from the PCR reads in MiXCR, one entry per CDR3 protein. The sample has just over 350,000 distinct CDR3 sequences, about 14% seen once. Specimen: PBMCs, collected from the stem cell graft. All receptors derive from a human donor who donated a stem cell graft to a child with Fanconi anemia. Each CDR3 is given with its conserved first and last residue. Each record gives: V gene, D gene, clone size, J gene, CDR3 DNA, CDR3 protein. A D gene is named only where the DNA matches it firmly. Where a row states a size, it is once, few, many or the class of an expanded clone; other rows omit it.

V gene: TRBV12-3/TRBV12-4
D gene: TRBD1
clone size: many
J gene: TRBJ2-1
CDR3 DNA: TGTGCCAGCAGACCCAGGGGGTGGAAGAATGAGCAGTTCTTC
CDR3 protein: CASRPRGWKNEQFF

V gene: TRBV7-2
D gene: -
clone size: -
J gene: TRBJ1-6
CDR3 DNA: TGTGCCAGCAGGGGGGGGTCCGGGACTCCGAATTCACCCCTCCACTTT
CDR3 protein: CASRGGSGTPNSPLHF

V gene: TRBV12-3/TRBV12-4
D gene: -
clone size: -
J gene: TRBJ1-1
CDR3 DNA: TGTGCCAGCAGCATCCAACCGGGCACTGAAGCTTTCTTT
CDR3 protein: CASSIQPGTEAFF

V gene: TRBV7-9
D gene: -
clone size: few
J gene: TRBJ2-2
CDR3 DNA: TGTGCCAGCAGCTATCCCACCGGGGAGCTGTTTTTT
CDR3 protein: CASSYPTGELFF

V gene: TRBV9
D gene: -
clone size: few
J gene: TRBJ1-1
CDR3 DNA: TGTGCCAGCAGCGGGACAAGGGGAACTGAAGCTTTCTTT
CDR3 protein: CASSGTRGTEAFF

V gene: TRBV5-6
D gene: -
clone size: few
J gene: TRBJ2-3
CDR3 DNA: TGTGCCAGCAGCCGCCGGGCCCCAGATACGCAGTATTTT
CDR3 protein: CASSRRAPDTQYF

V gene: TRBV7-3
D gene: -
clone size: few
J gene: TRBJ1-1
CDR3 DNA: TGTGCCAGCAGCTTAAGTACTAGGGGAACTGAAGCTTTCTTT
CDR3 protein: CASSLSTRGTEAFF

V gene: TRBV5-1
D gene: -
clone size: few
J gene: TRBJ2-5
CDR3 DNA: TGCGCCAGCAGCCCCTTCGGGACGGCTGGGGAGACCCAGTACTTC
CDR3 protein: CASSPFGTAGETQYF

V gene: TRBV2
D gene: -
clone size: many
J gene: TRBJ1-1
CDR3 DNA: TGTGCCATAGGTATTTTCTTCACTGAAGCTTTCTTT
CDR3 protein: CAIGIFFTEAFF

V gene: TRBV5-6
D gene: TRBD1
clone size: few
J gene: TRBJ1-2
CDR3 DNA: TGTGCCAGCAGCTTGGAAAGAGGGACAGCCCCCTACACCTTC
CDR3 protein: CASSLERGTAPYTF

V gene: TRBV20-1
D gene: TRBD2
clone size: -
J gene: TRBJ2-1
CDR3 DNA: TGCAGTGCTTCCCGACTAGCGAGGAGCTCCTACAATGAGCAGTTCTTC
CDR3 protein: CSASRLARSSYNEQFF

V gene: TRBV20-1
D gene: TRBD1
clone size: -
J gene: TRBJ2-1
CDR3 DNA: TGCAGTGCTAGAGATCGACAGGGCGCTTACAATGAGCAGTTCTTC
CDR3 protein: CSARDRQGAYNEQFF

V gene: TRBV2
D gene: -
clone size: -
J gene: TRBJ2-7
CDR3 DNA: TGTGCCAGCAGTGAAGCGCGAGGGAACGAGCAGTACTTC
CDR3 protein: CASSEARGNEQYF

V gene: TRBV20-1
D gene: TRBD1
clone size: -
J gene: TRBJ1-5
CDR3 DNA: TGCAGTGCTACAGGACAGGTTAATCAGCCCCAGCATTTT
CDR3 protein: CSATGQVNQPQHF

V gene: TRBV7-3
D gene: -
clone size: -
J gene: TRBJ2-3
CDR3 DNA: TGTGCCAGCAGCTTAAATGGAGATACGCAGTATTTT
CDR3 protein: CASSLNGDTQYF

V gene: TRBV6-5
D gene: -
clone size: few
J gene: TRBJ1-6
CDR3 DNA: TGTGCCAGCAGTCCGTGGAGATCACCCCTCCACTTT
CDR3 protein: CASSPWRSPLHF

V gene: TRBV28
D gene: -
clone size: few
J gene: TRBJ2-2
CDR3 DNA: TGTGCCAGCAGTACGCTGGTGGGGGGATTAACGAACACCGGGGAGCTGTTTTTT
CDR3 protein: CASSTLVGGLTNTGELFF

V gene: TRBV6-2/TRBV6-3
D gene: TRBD1
clone size: few
J gene: TRBJ2-1
CDR3 DNA: TGTGCCAGCAGTTACTCGACAGGTACAGGGGGCAGGAATGAGCAGTTCTTC
CDR3 protein: CASSYSTGTGGRNEQFF

V gene: TRBV20-1
D gene: TRBD1
clone size: many
J gene: TRBJ2-6
CDR3 DNA: TGCAGTGCCCGGGACAGGAACTCTGGGGCCAACGTCCTGACTTTC
CDR3 protein: CSARDRNSGANVLTF

V gene: TRBV29-1
D gene: -
clone size: few
J gene: TRBJ1-4
CDR3 DNA: TGCAGCGTTGCAATCAACAGCGCAACTAATGAAAAACTGTTTTTT
CDR3 protein: CSVAINSATNEKLFF

V gene: TRBV5-1
D gene: -
clone size: few
J gene: TRBJ1-6
CDR3 DNA: TGCGCCAGCAGCTTGGGGGACGGACGTTCACCCCTCCACTTT
CDR3 protein: CASSLGDGRSPLHF

V gene: TRBV9
D gene: -
clone size: many
J gene: TRBJ1-5
CDR3 DNA: TGTGCCAGCAGCCCAGGAGGCCTCCGGGACAATCAGCCCCAGCATTTT
CDR3 protein: CASSPGGLRDNQPQHF

V gene: TRBV29-1
D gene: TRBD2
clone size: many
J gene: TRBJ2-5
CDR3 DNA: TGCAGCGGAGAGCGGGGGGATCGTGAGACCCAGTACTTC
CDR3 protein: CSGERGDRETQYF

V gene: TRBV6-1
D gene: TRBD1
clone size: -
J gene: TRBJ2-1
CDR3 DNA: TGTGCCAGCAGTGAAAGGAGGACAGGGGGCTCCTACAATGAGCAGTTCTTC
CDR3 protein: CASSERRTGGSYNEQFF

V gene: TRBV7-9
D gene: -
clone size: -
J gene: TRBJ2-5
CDR3 DNA: TGTGCCAGCAGCCCCCCCTTAGAGACCCAGTACTTC
CDR3 protein: CASSPPLETQYF

V gene: TRBV5-1
D gene: -
clone size: many
J gene: TRBJ1-5
CDR3 DNA: TGCGCCAGCAGCTTAGGGGGGACGAGCAATCAGCCCCAGCATTTT
CDR3 protein: CASSLGGTSNQPQHF

V gene: TRBV30
D gene: -
clone size: few
J gene: TRBJ1-4
CDR3 DNA: TGTGCCTGGAGTGCCCAACAGGGTGGTAAACTGTTTTTT
CDR3 protein: CAWSAQQGGKLFF

V gene: TRBV20-1
D gene: TRBD1
clone size: -
J gene: TRBJ2-4
CDR3 DNA: TGCAGTGCGTTTAGACAGGGAGAGGTCAAAAACATTCAGTACTTC
CDR3 protein: CSAFRQGEVKNIQYF

V gene: TRBV2
D gene: -
clone size: -
J gene: TRBJ2-3
CDR3 DNA: TGTGCCAGCATGACTAGGGGCCATACGCAGTATTTT
CDR3 protein: CASMTRGHTQYF

V gene: TRBV5-6
D gene: -
clone size: many
J gene: TRBJ2-1
CDR3 DNA: TGTGCCAGCAGCTTAAAGGGCTCCTACAATGAGCAGTTCTTC
CDR3 protein: CASSLKGSYNEQFF

V gene: TRBV12-3/TRBV12-4
D gene: TRBD1
clone size: many
J gene: TRBJ1-5
CDR3 DNA: TGTGCCAGCAGCTCCATTGGGGGACAGACGAATCAGCCCCAGCATTTT
CDR3 protein: CASSSIGGQTNQPQHF

V gene: TRBV15
D gene: -
clone size: -
J gene: TRBJ1-1
CDR3 DNA: TGTGCCACCAGTTGGGGCATGAACACTGAAGCTTTCTTT
CDR3 protein: CATSWGMNTEAFF

V gene: TRBV18
D gene: -
clone size: -
J gene: TRBJ2-3
CDR3 DNA: TGTGCCAGCTCACCAGCAGGAGCGGGTGACACAGATACGCAGTATTTT
CDR3 protein: CASSPAGAGDTDTQYF

V gene: TRBV6-5
D gene: -
clone size: -
J gene: TRBJ2-2
CDR3 DNA: TGTGCCAGCAGTTACGTCCGGAAGGCCGGGGAGCTGTTTTTT
CDR3 protein: CASSYVRKAGELFF

V gene: TRBV6-2/TRBV6-3
D gene: -
clone size: few
J gene: TRBJ2-1
CDR3 DNA: TGTGCCAGCAGTTGGGTGAAGGAGGGCCATGAGCAGTTCTTC
CDR3 protein: CASSWVKEGHEQFF

V gene: TRBV27
D gene: -
clone size: -
J gene: TRBJ2-5
CDR3 DNA: TGTGCCAGCAGTCTGGACTTTGGGAAGACCCAGTACTTC
CDR3 protein: CASSLDFGKTQYF

V gene: TRBV5-1
D gene: -
clone size: many
J gene: TRBJ2-5
CDR3 DNA: TGCGCCAGCAGCTTTTCTTCGGGGCGAGAGACCCAGTACTTC
CDR3 protein: CASSFSSGRETQYF

V gene: TRBV12-3/TRBV12-4
D gene: -
clone size: -
J gene: TRBJ1-2
CDR3 DNA: TGTGCCAGCAGTTTAGAAAGTATCTATGGCTACACCTTC
CDR3 protein: CASSLESIYGYTF

V gene: TRBV11-2
D gene: -
clone size: -
J gene: TRBJ1-2
CDR3 DNA: TGTGCCAGCAGCCATCAGGGGAGTGGCTACACCTTC
CDR3 protein: CASSHQGSGYTF

V gene: TRBV5-1
D gene: -
clone size: many
J gene: TRBJ1-1
CDR3 DNA: TGCGCCAGCAGCTTGGGTCTGGGGGAAGCTTTCTTT
CDR3 protein: CASSLGLGEAFF

V gene: TRBV11-2
D gene: TRBD2
clone size: few
J gene: TRBJ2-3
CDR3 DNA: TGTGCCAGCAGACCCGCGGGGGGCGGTACGCAGTATTTT
CDR3 protein: CASRPAGGGTQYF

V gene: TRBV29-1
D gene: -
clone size: -
J gene: TRBJ1-1
CDR3 DNA: TGCAGCGTCTCGGCGGCCAGGAGGAGAACTGAAGCTTTCTTT
CDR3 protein: CSVSAARRRTEAFF